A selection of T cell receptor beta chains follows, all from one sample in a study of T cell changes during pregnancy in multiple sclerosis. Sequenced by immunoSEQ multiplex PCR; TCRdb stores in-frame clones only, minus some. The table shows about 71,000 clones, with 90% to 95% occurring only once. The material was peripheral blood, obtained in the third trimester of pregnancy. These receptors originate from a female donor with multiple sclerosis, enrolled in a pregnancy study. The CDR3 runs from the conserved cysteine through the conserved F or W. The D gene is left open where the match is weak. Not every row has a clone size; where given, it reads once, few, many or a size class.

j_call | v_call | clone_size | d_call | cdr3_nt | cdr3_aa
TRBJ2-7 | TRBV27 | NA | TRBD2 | TGTGCCAGCAGTTTTAGCGGGGAGTACGAGCAGTACTTC | CASSFSGEYEQYF
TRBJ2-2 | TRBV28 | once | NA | TGTGCCAGCAGTCGGTCTAGGAACACCGGGGAGCTGTTTTTT | CASSRSRNTGELFF
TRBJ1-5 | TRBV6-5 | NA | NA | TGTGCCAGCGCCCGGCAGGGAAATCAGCCCCAGCATTTT | CASARQGNQPQHF
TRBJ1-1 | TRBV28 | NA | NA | TGTGCCAGCAGAGGCGGGGGTTCAGGGACTGAAGCTTTCTTT | CASRGGGSGTEAFF
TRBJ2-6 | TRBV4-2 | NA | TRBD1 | TGTGCCAGCAGCCACCAGGGGGACAGAACTTCTGGGGCCAACGTCCTGACTTTC | CASSHQGDRTSGANVLTF
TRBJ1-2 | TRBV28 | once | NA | TGTGCCAGCAGTCCCTTGACAGCGCAGGCCACCTTC | CASSPLTAQATF
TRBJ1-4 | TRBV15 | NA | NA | TGTGCCACCAGCGCACTACAGGGTACTAATGAAAAACTGTTTTTT | CATSALQGTNEKLFF
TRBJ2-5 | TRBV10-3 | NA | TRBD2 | TGTGCCATCAGGGGGGGGACTAGCGGGGTTCAAGAGACCCAGTACTTC | CAIRGGTSGVQETQYF
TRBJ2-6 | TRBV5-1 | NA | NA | TGCGCCAGCAGCTTGGTTGGCCTCGGGGCCAACGTCCTGACTTTC | CASSLVGLGANVLTF
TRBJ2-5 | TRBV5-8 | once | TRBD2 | TGTGCCAGCAGCCCCCGGACTAGCGCCAAGCAAGAGACCCAGTACTTC | CASSPRTSAKQETQYF
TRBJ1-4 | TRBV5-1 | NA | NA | TGCGCCAGCAGCCCCCGGAACGTGGGCAGTGAAAAACTGTTTTTT | CASSPRNVGSEKLFF
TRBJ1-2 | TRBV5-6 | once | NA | TGTGCCAGCAGCTTGCCCGGGGCTAACTATGGCTACACCTTC | CASSLPGANYGYTF
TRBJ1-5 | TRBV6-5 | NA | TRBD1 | TGTGCCAGCAGTCTAACAGGGGGCGGCAATCAGCCCCAGCATTTT | CASSLTGGGNQPQHF
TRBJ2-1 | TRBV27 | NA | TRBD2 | TGTGCCAGCAGTTCGATTCTTAGCGGGAGTAACAATGAGCAGTTCTTC | CASSSILSGSNNEQFF
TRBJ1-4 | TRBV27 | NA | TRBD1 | TGTGCCAGCAGATTCTATAGTGGGACAGGGCGTGAAAAACTGTTTTTT | CASRFYSGTGREKLFF
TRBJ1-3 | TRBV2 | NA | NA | TGTGCCAGCGGGTTGGAGAACTACTCTGGAAACACCATATATTTT | CASGLENYSGNTIYF
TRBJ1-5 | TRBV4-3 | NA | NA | TGCGCCAGCAGCCAAGATATTGGAGTTAGCAATCAGCCCCAGCATTTT | CASSQDIGVSNQPQHF
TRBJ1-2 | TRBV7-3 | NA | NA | TGTGCCAGCAGCTTAGGTCAGGGCGGCGGCTACACCTTC | CASSLGQGGGYTF
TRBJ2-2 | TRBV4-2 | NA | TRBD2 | TGTGCCAGCAGCCTTGTAGCGGGACTGAACACCGGGGAGCTGTTTTTT | CASSLVAGLNTGELFF
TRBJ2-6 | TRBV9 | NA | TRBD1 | TGTGCCAGCAGCGGGGACAGGGGGACTGGGGCCAACGTCCTGACTTTC | CASSGDRGTGANVLTF
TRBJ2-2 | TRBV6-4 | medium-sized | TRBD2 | TGTGCCAGCAGTGACAGTCAGCGGGGACTAACCGGGGAGCTGTTTTTT | CASSDSQRGLTGELFF
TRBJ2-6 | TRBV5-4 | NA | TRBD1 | TGTGCCAGCAGCGAAGACAGGGGGCCTGGGGCCAACGTCCTGACTTTC | CASSEDRGPGANVLTF
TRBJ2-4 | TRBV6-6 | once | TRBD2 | TGTGCCAGCGGTAAAGCGGGAGGGGAAAACATTCAGTACTTC | CASGKAGGENIQYF
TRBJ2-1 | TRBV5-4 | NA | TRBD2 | TGTGCCAGCAGCTCAATAAGCGGGGGTGAAGGGAATGAGCAGTTCTTC | CASSSISGGEGNEQFF
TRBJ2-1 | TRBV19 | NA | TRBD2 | TGTGCCATCAGTCCTGTAGCGGGAGTACCGGGTGAGCAGTTCTTC | CAISPVAGVPGEQFF
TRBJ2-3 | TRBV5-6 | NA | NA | TGTGCCAGCAGCTCCCTGGCGGGCGACATGGCCGATACGCAGTATTTT | CASSSLAGDMADTQYF
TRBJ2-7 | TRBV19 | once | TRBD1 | TGTGCCAGTAGTATGGACAGGGGATTGGGCGAGCAGTACTTC | CASSMDRGLGEQYF
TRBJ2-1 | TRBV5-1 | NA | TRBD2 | TGCGCCAGCAGGACTAGCGGGAGGGATAGTGAGCAGTTCTTC | CASRTSGRDSEQFF
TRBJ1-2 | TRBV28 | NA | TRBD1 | TGTGCCAGCAGTTCCCCGTCGGACAGGTTAAAGAACTATGGCTACACCTTC | CASSSPSDRLKNYGYTF
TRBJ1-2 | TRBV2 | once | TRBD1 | TGTGCCAGCAGTCCTACAGGGGGCGATGGCTACACCTTC | CASSPTGGDGYTF
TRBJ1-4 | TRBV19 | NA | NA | TGTGCCAGTAGCCAGTTCGATGAAAAACTGTTTTTT | CASSQFDEKLFF